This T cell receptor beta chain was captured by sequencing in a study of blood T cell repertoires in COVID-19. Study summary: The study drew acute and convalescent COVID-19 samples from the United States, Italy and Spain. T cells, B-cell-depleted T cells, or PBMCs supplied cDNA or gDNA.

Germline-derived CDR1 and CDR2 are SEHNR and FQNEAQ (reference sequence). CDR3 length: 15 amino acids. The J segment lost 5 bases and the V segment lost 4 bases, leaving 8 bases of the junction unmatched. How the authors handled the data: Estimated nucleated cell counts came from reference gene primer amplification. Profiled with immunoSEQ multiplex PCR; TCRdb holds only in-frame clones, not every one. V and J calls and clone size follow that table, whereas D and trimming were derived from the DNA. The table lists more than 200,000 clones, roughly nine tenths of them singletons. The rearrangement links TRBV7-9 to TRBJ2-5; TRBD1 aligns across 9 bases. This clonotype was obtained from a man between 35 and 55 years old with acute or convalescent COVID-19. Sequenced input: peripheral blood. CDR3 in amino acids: CASSSYRGLGETQYF. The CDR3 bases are TGTGCCAGCAGCTCCTACAGGGGGCTTGGGGAGACCCAGTACTTC. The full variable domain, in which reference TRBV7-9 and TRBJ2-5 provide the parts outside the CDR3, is DTGVSQNPRHKITKRGQNVTFRCDPISEHNRLYWYRQTLGQGPEFLTYFQNEAQLEKSRLLSDRFSAERPKGSFSTLEIQRTEQGDSAMYLCASSSYRGLGETQYFGPGTRLLVL.